This T cell receptor beta chain is drawn from a study of T-cell memory formation after mild COVID-19. The sample holds many counts of this clonotype. CDR1 is SGHRS, CDR2 YFSETQ, per germline. V was cut by 0 bases and J by 5 bases, with 9 bases left in between. This CDR3 has 15 residues. TCRdb called the 5' RACE reads again in MiXCR, with one record for every CDR3 protein. The data show tens of thousands of distinct CDR3 sequences, 9.5% to 15% seen once. Source material: PBMCs or a T cell subset sorted from them (not recorded which). The origin of this receptor is a man younger than 35 who had mild COVID-19 (a few samples of this study predate the infection). Cell type and time point are not known. The chain employs TRBV5-1 and TRBJ1-6; D is unresolved. This CDR3 reads CASSLDRAHNSPLHF. The CDR3 nucleotides are TGCGCCAGCAGCTTGGACCGGGCCCATAATTCACCCCTCCACTTT.